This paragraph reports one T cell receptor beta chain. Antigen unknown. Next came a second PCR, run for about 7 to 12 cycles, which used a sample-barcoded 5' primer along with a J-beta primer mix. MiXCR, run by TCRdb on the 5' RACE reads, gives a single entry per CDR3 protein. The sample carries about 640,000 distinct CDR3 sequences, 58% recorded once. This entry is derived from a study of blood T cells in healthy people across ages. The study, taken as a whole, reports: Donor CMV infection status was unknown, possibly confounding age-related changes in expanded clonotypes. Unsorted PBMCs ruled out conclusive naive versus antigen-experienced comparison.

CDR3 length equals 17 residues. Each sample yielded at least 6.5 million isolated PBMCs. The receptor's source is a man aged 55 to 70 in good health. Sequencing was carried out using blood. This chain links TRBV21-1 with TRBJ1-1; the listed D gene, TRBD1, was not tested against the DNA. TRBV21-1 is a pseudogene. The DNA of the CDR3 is TGTGCCAGCAGCAAAAGGGGGAATGCGGGGGCACACACTGAAGCTTTCTTT. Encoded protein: CASSKRGNAGAHTEAFF.